The 14 T cell receptor beta chains presented below share a single source sample, sequenced in a study of cytomegalovirus exposure and HLA in healthy donors. 60 Vbeta and 13 Jbeta primers were used in PCR. Clones were sequenced by immunoSEQ multiplex PCR, and TCRdb holds only the in-frame ones, with some missing. The table lists around 140,000 clones, 78% of them singletons. The sequencing input was PBMCs. The receptors here all came from a woman in her forties in good health and CMV-seropositive.

This chain joins TRBV2 and TRBJ1-1, with TRBD1 matching over 7 bases. The CDR3 is 12 amino acids. Germline CDR1 is SNHLY and CDR2 is FYNNEI. After removal of 5 bases from V and 6 bases from J, the junction contained 3 bases not matched to a gene. The CDR3 here is CASSYRGAEAFF. The CDR3 coding sequence is TGTGCCAGCAGTTACAGGGGCGCTGAAGCTTTCTTT.

The J gene is TRBJ1-2, the V gene TRBV5-1; TRBD1 matches at 8 bases. Per germline, CDR1 SGHRS and CDR2 YFSETQ. The V segment lost 4 bases and the J segment 5 bases; nucleotides outside the gene matches: 7. This CDR3 has 14 amino acids. The CDR3 here is CASSNQGAEYGYTF. For the CDR3, the DNA is TGCGCCAGCAGCAACCAGGGGGCTGAGTATGGCTACACCTTC. Variable domain in full (rest from reference TRBV5-1 and TRBJ1-2): KAGVTQTPRYLIKTRGQQVTLSCSPISGHRSVSWYQQTPGQGLQFLFEYFSETQRNKGNFPGRFSGRQFSNSRSEMNVSTLELGDSALYLCASSNQGAEYGYTFGSGTRLTVV.

Comment on this clone: The junction departs from germline at one end; a sequencing error may be responsible. The rearrangement uses TRBV7-7 and TRBJ2-2, with 7 bases fitting TRBD2. The CDR3 length is 12 residues. Germline loops: CDR1 SSHAT, CDR2 FNYEAQ (reference sequence). In nucleotides, the CDR3 is TGTGCTAGCAGCTCGGGGGGCGGGGAGCTGTTTTTT. Translated: CASSSGGGELFF.

The CDR3 bases are TGTGCCATCAGTGAAGGGAGACTCCCGTGGGGCTACACCTTC. Translated, it gives CAISEGRLPWGYTF. The rearrangement uses TRBV10-3 and TRBJ1-2; D is unresolved. This CDR3 is built from 14 residues. Trimming shortened V by 3 bases and J by 8 bases, and 16 bases separated the two germline ends. The germline CDR1 and CDR2 sequences are ENHRY and SYGVKD.

The sample holds a few counts of this clone. The V and J genes are TRBV9 and TRBJ2-1, with TRBD2 matching over 11 bases. Germline V gives CDR1 SGDLS, CDR2 YYNGEE. Trimming at V came to 0 bases and at J to 8 bases, leaving 7 bases not matched to a gene. The CDR3 totals 16 residues. CDR3 nucleotide sequence: TGTGCCAGCAGCGTAGGGGTAGCGGGGGGGGGCTATGAGCAGTTCTTC. Protein product: CASSVGVAGGGYEQFF. Supplemented by reference TRBV9 and TRBJ2-1, the full variable domain reads DSGVTQTPKHLITATGQRVTLRCSPRSGDLSVYWYQQSLDQGLQFLIQYYNGEERAKGNILERFSAQQFPDLHSELNLSSLELGDSALYFCASSVGVAGGGYEQFFGPGTRLTVL.

The genes are TRBV28 and TRBJ2-5; a weak D match, TRBD1 (6 bases). Germline V CDR1 and CDR2: MDHEN, SYDVKM. The CDR3 runs to 15 residues. V gave up 6 bases and J gave up 5 bases, with 19 bases separating them. CDR3 in DNA: TGTGCCAGCAGGCATGGACAGCGAAGGGGGGAGACCCAGTACTTC. Amino acids: CASRHGQRRGETQYF.

The V gene is TRBV5-4, the J gene TRBJ2-3; weak D call: TRBD1 (6 bases). Germline values: CDR1 SGHNT, CDR2 YYREEE (reference sequence). The V and J ends lost 0 bases and 3 bases respectively, with 14 bases between them. CDR3 length: 16 amino acids. The CDR3 loop is CASSLVAGDGTDTQYF. The CDR3 coding sequence is TGTGCCAGCAGCTTGGTGGCAGGGGATGGGACAGATACGCAGTATTTT.

The chain links TRBV7-2 to TRBJ2-7; 10 nucleotides agree with TRBD2. J gave up 5 bases and V 1 base, and 5 bases lay outside the gene matches. CDR3 size: 15 residues. Germline V gives CDR1 SGHTA, CDR2 FQGNSA. CDR3 protein: CASSLVRTSGNEQYF. CDR3 DNA: TGTGCCAGCAGCTTAGTGCGGACTAGCGGCAACGAGCAGTACTTC.

This clone was seen only once. The chain employs TRBV11-1 and TRBJ2-7; a possible D gene is TRBD1 (5 bases). Trimming took off 5 bases at V and 1 base at J, with 9 bases between the two ends. CDR1 is SGHAT, CDR2 FQDESV, per germline (reference sequence). The CDR3 covers 13 residues. DNA of the CDR3: TGTGCCAGCAGCCTTGGACAATCCTACGAGCAGTACTTC. It translates to CASSLGQSYEQYF. The full variable domain, completed using reference TRBV11-1 and TRBJ2-7, is EAEVAQSPRYKITEKSQAVAFWCDPISGHATLYWYRQILGQGPELLVQFQDESVVDDSQLPKDRFSAERLKGVDSTLKIQPAELGDSAMYLCASSLGQSYEQYFGPGTRLTVT.

This chain joins TRBV4-2 and TRBJ1-2; 7 bases match TRBD1. The CDR3 consists of 19 residues. The V gene's germline CDR1 is LGHNA and CDR2 YNFKEQ. After removal of 2 bases from V and 1 base from J, the junction contained 16 bases not matched to a gene. For the CDR3, the DNA is TGTGCCAGCAGCCAAAACGTACAAACCCTCAGGGGGAGTAACTATGGCTACACCTTC. Encoded protein: CASSQNVQTLRGSNYGYTF.

This chain links TRBV6-5 with TRBJ2-1, with 7 bases identical to TRBD2. Looked up from germline, CDR1 is MNHEY and CDR2 is SVGAGI. The CDR3 loop spans 14 amino acids. Unmatched junction bases numbered 1, after V lost 2 bases and J lost 3 bases. The CDR3 here is CASSYRDYYNEQFF. The CDR3 DNA reads as TGTGCCAGCAGTTACAGGGACTACTACAATGAGCAGTTCTTC.

Turning to this clone: The sample holds other DNA sequences that translate to the same CDR3. The V gene is TRBV6-5, the J gene TRBJ2-7, with D possibly matching TRBD2 (5 bases). The germline V gene has CDR1 MNHEY and CDR2 SVGAGI. The V and J ends lost 0 bases and 4 bases respectively, with 13 bases between them. The CDR3 loop spans 15 amino acids. CDR3 in DNA: TGTGCCAGCAGTTACTCGCAGCGGCCGTTATACGAGCAGTACTTC. Protein product: CASSYSQRPLYEQYF.

CDR3 DNA: TGTGCCAGCAGCTTATGGGACAGCGATGTTTGGGGTTCACCCCTCCACTTT. Translation gives CASSLWDSDVWGSPLHF. This sequence joins TRBV5-6 and TRBJ1-6; 7 positions agree with TRBD1. The germline V gene has CDR1 SGHDT and CDR2 YYEEEE. This CDR3 is built from 17 residues. V gave up 2 bases and J gave up 9 bases; unmatched junction bases: 14. The whole variable domain, filled in from reference TRBV5-6 and TRBJ1-6, reads DAGVTQSPTHLIKTRGQQVTLRCSPKSGHDTVSWYQQALGQGPQFIFQYYEEEERQRGNFPDRFSGHQFPNYSSELNVNALLLGDSALYLCASSLWDSDVWGSPLHFGNGTRLTVT.

The chain links TRBV5-1 to TRBJ2-7; 11 bases map to TRBD1. Germline CDR1 SGHRS, CDR2 YFSETQ. This CDR3 spans 14 amino acids. Trimming cost V 7 bases and J 5 bases; bases outside gene matches: 8. The CDR3 loop reads CASAWDRGYHEQYF. CDR3 nucleotide sequence: TGCGCCAGCGCCTGGGACAGGGGGTACCACGAGCAGTACTTC.